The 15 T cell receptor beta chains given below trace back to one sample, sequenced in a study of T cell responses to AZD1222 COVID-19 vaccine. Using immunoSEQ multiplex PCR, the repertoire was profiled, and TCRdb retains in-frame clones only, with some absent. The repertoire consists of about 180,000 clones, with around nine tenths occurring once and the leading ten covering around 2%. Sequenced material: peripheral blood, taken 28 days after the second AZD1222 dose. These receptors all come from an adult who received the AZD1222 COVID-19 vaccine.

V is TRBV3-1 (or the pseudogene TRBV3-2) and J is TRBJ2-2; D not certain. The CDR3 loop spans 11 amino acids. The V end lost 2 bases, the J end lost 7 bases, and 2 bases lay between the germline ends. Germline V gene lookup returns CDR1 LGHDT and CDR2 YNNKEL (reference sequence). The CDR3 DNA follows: TGTGCCAGCAGCCAAAACGGGGAGCTGTTTTTT. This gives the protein CASSQNGELFF.

CDR3 region: CASSYARGVSTDTQYF. The CDR3, as DNA: TGTGCCAGCAGTTACGCTAGGGGGGTTAGCACAGATACGCAGTATTTT. The rearrangement joins TRBV6-5 to TRBJ2-3; the D gene could be TRBD1 or TRBD2 (6 bases each). The ends were cut back, 2 bases at V and 0 bases at J, with 12 bases in the middle. The germline gives CDR1 MNHEY, CDR2 SVGAGI. This CDR3 has 16 amino acids.

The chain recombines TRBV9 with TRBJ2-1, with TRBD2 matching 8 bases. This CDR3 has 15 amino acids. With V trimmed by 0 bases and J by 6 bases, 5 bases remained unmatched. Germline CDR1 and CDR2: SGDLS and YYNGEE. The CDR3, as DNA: TGTGCCAGCAGCGTAGCGCGGGGGGAATTCAATGAGCAGTTCTTC. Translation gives CASSVARGEFNEQFF.

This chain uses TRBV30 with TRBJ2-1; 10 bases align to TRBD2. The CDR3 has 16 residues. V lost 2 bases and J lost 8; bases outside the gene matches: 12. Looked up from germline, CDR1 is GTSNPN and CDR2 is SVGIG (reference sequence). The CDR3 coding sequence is TGTGCCTGGAGTCCTCAACCGGGACTAGCGTATGATGAGCAGTTCTTC. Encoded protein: CAWSPQPGLAYDEQFF.

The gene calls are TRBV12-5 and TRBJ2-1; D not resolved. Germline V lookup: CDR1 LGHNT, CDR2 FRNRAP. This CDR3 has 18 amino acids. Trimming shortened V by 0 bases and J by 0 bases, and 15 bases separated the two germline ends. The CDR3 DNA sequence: TGTGCTAGTGGTTTGGTACTTCGGGCACCGAGCTCCTACAATGAGCAGTTCTTC. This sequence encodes CASGLVLRAPSSYNEQFF.

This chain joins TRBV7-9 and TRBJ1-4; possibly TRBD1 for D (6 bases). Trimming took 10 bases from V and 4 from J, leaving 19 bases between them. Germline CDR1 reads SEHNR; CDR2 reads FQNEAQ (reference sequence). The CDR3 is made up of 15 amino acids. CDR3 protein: CATPLGGGNNEKLFF. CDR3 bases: TGTGCCACCCCCTTAGGGGGGGGGAATAATGAAAAACTGTTTTTT.

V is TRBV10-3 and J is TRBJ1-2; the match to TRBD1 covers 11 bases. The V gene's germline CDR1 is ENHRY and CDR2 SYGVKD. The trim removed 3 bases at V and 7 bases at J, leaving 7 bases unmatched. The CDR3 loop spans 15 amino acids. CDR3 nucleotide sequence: TGTGCCATCAGTGACATCGGGACAGGGGGGACTGGCTACACCTTC. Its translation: CAISDIGTGGTGYTF.

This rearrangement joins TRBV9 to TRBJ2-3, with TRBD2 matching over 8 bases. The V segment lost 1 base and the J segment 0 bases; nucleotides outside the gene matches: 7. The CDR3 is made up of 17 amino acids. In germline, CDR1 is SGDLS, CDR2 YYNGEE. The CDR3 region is CASSVRLAGRSTDTQYF. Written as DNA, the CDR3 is TGTGCCAGCAGCGTAAGGTTAGCGGGAAGAAGCACAGATACGCAGTATTTT.

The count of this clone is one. The CDR3 sequence: CASTQKAGGAYGYTF. The DNA of the CDR3 is TGTGCCAGCACCCAGAAGGCTGGGGGTGCCTATGGCTACACCTTC. The V call is TRBV27, the J call TRBJ1-2, with a weak D call TRBD1 (5 bases). V lost 7 bases, J lost 4 bases, and 19 bases lay in between. The germline gives CDR1 MNHEY, CDR2 SMNVEV (reference sequence). The CDR3 spans 15 residues.

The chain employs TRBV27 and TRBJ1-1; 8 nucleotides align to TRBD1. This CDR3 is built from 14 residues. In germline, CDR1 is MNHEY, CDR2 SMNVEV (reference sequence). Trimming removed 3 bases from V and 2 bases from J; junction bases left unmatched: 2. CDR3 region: CASSFQGANTEAFF. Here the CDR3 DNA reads TGTGCCAGCAGTTTCCAGGGGGCAAACACTGAAGCTTTCTTT.

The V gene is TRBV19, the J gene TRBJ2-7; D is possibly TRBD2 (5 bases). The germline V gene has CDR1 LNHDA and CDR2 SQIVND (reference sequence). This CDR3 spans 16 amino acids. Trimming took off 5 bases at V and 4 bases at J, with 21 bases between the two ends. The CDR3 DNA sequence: TGTGCCAGTAGTCCCCGGGATCGCGGGTCGGGATACGAGCAGTACTTC. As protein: CASSPRDRGSGYEQYF.

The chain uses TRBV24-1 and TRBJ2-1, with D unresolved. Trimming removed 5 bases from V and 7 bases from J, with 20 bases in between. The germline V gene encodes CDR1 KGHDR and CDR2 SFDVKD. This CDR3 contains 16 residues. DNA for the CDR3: TGTGCCACCAGTGCTTGGAAGGTAGACGGTAAAAATGAGCAGTTCTTC. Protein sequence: CATSAWKVDGKNEQFF.

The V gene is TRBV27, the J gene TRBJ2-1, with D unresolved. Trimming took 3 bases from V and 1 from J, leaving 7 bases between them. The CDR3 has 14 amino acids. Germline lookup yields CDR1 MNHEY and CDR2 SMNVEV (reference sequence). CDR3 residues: CASSFIESYNEQFF. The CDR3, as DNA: TGTGCCAGCAGTTTCATAGAATCCTACAATGAGCAGTTCTTC.

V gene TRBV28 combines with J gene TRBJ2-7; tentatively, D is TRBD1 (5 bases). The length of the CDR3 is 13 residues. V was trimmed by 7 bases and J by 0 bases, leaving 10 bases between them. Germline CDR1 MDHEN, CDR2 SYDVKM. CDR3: CASILQGSYEQYF. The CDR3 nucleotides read TGTGCCAGCATTTTGCAGGGCTCCTACGAGCAGTACTTC.

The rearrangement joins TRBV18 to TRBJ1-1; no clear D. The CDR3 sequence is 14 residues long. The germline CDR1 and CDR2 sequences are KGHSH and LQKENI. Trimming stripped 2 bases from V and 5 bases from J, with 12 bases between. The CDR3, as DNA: TGTGCCAGCTCACCAATGGAGGGAAGGACTGAAGCTTTCTTT. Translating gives CASSPMEGRTEAFF.